This T cell receptor (beta chain) was captured by sequencing in a study of PD-L1 blockade in urothelial cancer. Study details: Males with bladder-origin urothelial cancer made up about 85% of the 29 patients.

Only one count was recorded for this clone. Its antigen is undetermined. Using immunoSEQ multiplex PCR, the repertoire was profiled, and TCRdb retains in-frame clones only, with some absent. The repertoire holds more than 95,000 clones, with roughly 89% as singletons. The time point: peripheral blood 6 weeks after treatment start. General study results and limits: When pretreatment blood TCR clonality was below the median, it predicted better survival.

The CDR3 contains 16 residues. Trimming removed 7 bases from V and 1 base from J, with 16 bases in between. The clonotype comes from a man in his fifties or sixties with urothelial cancer. The input for sequencing was PBMCs, taken around atezolizumab (anti-PD-L1) treatment. The chain employs TRBV23-1 and TRBJ2-2, with D possibly TRBD2 on 6 matching bases. TRBV23-1 is designated an ORF whose function remains uncertain. CDR3 protein: CASIRPGGVNTGELFF. CDR3 DNA sequence: TGCGCCAGCATCCGCCCCGGAGGGGTGAACACCGGGGAGCTGTTTTTT.